The 27 T cell receptor beta chains presented below share a single source sample, sequenced in a study of cytomegalovirus exposure and HLA in healthy donors. 60 Vbeta and 13 Jbeta primers were used in PCR. Clones were sequenced by immunoSEQ multiplex PCR, and TCRdb holds only the in-frame ones, with some missing. The sample carries approximately 100,000 clones, around 80% recorded once. The specimen was PBMCs. The receptors shown here come from a woman aged 45-65 years in good health and CMV-seropositive.

The chain uses TRBV28 and TRBJ2-7; no clear D gene. The germline CDR1 and CDR2 sequences are MDHEN and SYDVKM. The germline V and J ends were trimmed by 1 base and 6 bases, with 7 bases remaining between them. The CDR3 loop spans 12 amino acids. The CDR3, as DNA: TGTGCCAGCAGTTTATCTAGGAGCGAGCAGTACTTC. Translating gives CASSLSRSEQYF. Full variable domain (rest looked up from reference TRBV28 and TRBJ2-7): DVKVTQSSRYLVKRTGEKVFLECVQDMDHENMFWYRQDPGLGLRLIYFSYDVKMKEKGDIPEGYSVSREKKERFSLILESASTNQTSMYLCASSLSRSEQYFGPGTRLTVT.

A few counts support this clone. V is TRBV7-9 and J is TRBJ1-1, with TRBD1 as a possible D gene (6 bases). V dropped 6 bases and J dropped 7 bases, with 9 bases sitting between them. Germline V gene data show CDR1 as SEHNR and CDR2 as FQNEAQ (reference sequence). The CDR3 totals 11 residues. The CDR3 loop is CASRLQGEAFF. CDR3 sequence (DNA): TGTGCCAGCAGATTACAGGGTGAAGCTTTCTTT.

The chain is built from TRBV7-3 and TRBJ2-3, with 11 positions matching TRBD2. Germline V gene lookup returns CDR1 SGHTA and CDR2 FQGTGA. This CDR3 has 16 amino acids. V lost 6 bases to trimming and J lost 5 bases; unmatched junction nucleotides: 10. The CDR3 protein is CASRSTSGTRGDTQYF. Here the CDR3 DNA reads TGTGCCAGCAGGTCGACTAGCGGGACGAGGGGAGATACGCAGTATTTT.

The chain links TRBV7-3 to TRBJ1-6, with 7 bases that match TRBD1. Germline loops: CDR1 SGHTA, CDR2 FQGTGA. This CDR3 has 14 amino acids. Losses at the gene ends were 4 bases for V and 9 bases for J; bases not matched to a gene: 6. In DNA form, the CDR3 reads TGTGCCAGCAGCTCGTCGACAGGGAGTTCACCCCTCCACTTT. This gives the protein CASSSSTGSSPLHF.

This chain uses TRBV20-1 with TRBJ2-7; D is undetermined. Trimming pared 4 bases from V and 3 bases from J, leaving 7 bases between. CDR1 is DFQATT and CDR2 is SNEGSKA in the germline V gene (reference sequence). This CDR3 is built from 11 residues. Here the CDR3 reads CSANSGYEQYF. Written as DNA, the CDR3 is TGCAGTGCTAACTCCGGCTACGAGCAGTACTTC.

V and J are TRBV11-2 and TRBJ2-3; 7 positions agree with TRBD2. J lost 2 bases, V lost 1 base, and 3 bases had no gene match. Germline V gene sequence: CDR1 SGHAT, CDR2 FQNNGV. This CDR3 spans 15 amino acids. The CDR3 DNA reads as TGTGCCAGCAGCTTAGTGGCGGGAGCCACAGATACGCAGTATTTT. This encodes CASSLVAGATDTQYF.

The chain has TRBV20-1 and TRBJ2-3, with TRBD2 matching over 13 bases. The CDR3 loop spans 11 amino acids. Germline-derived CDR1 and CDR2 are DFQATT and SNEGSKA (reference sequence). CDR3 protein: CSGTSGIQEYF. The DNA of the CDR3 is TGCTCTGGGACTAGCGGGATCCAAGAGTATTTT.

J is TRBJ2-2 and V is TRBV19; 10 bases line up with TRBD1. Germline values: CDR1 LNHDA, CDR2 SQIVND (reference sequence). The junction had 3 bases not matched to a gene; V was cut back by 2 bases and J by 0 bases. The CDR3 is 17 residues long. The CDR3 loop reads CASSIRGQGTNTGELFF. The CDR3 nucleotides are TGTGCCAGTAGTATACGGGGACAGGGGACGAACACCGGGGAGCTGTTTTTT.

The rearrangement links TRBV7-3 to TRBJ2-1; TRBD1 matches at 7 bases. CDR3 size: 14 residues. Trimming at V came to 5 bases and at J to 2 bases, leaving 3 bases not matched to a gene. Looked up from germline, CDR1 is SGHTA and CDR2 is FQGTGA. The CDR3 nucleotides are TGTGCCAGCAGCACCGGGACAGCCTACAATGAGCAGTTCTTC. It specifies CASSTGTAYNEQFF.

This chain connects TRBV27 to TRBJ2-3; D is unclear. Germline V gene data show CDR1 as MNHEY and CDR2 as SMNVEV (reference sequence). The CDR3 runs 14 residues. Trimming left V 2 bases short and J 2 bases short, with 8 bases between. The CDR3 loop reads CASSLGQITDTQYF. In DNA, the CDR3 is TGTGCCAGCAGTTTAGGCCAGATCACAGATACGCAGTATTTT.

The chain is built from TRBV25-1 and TRBJ1-1; D not resolved. CDR1 MGHDK and CDR2 SYGVNS come from the germline V gene. The CDR3 is 14 amino acids. With 5 bases removed from V and 0 bases from J, the gap between germline ends came to 10 bases. The CDR3 sequence is CASSPGNMNTEAFF. The CDR3 DNA reads as TGTGCCAGCAGTCCGGGGAACATGAACACTGAAGCTTTCTTT.

V is TRBV9 and J is TRBJ1-1; D call uncertain. The germline V and J ends were trimmed by 1 base and 0 bases, with 10 bases remaining between them. CDR1 is SGDLS, CDR2 YYNGEE, per germline. The CDR3 sequence is 15 residues long. The CDR3 loop reads CASSVSTGMNTEAFF. The DNA for the CDR3 is TGTGCCAGCAGCGTAAGTACGGGTATGAACACTGAAGCTTTCTTT.

The chain joins TRBV19 to TRBJ1-2, with no clear D. V gave up 7 bases and J gave up 2 bases, with 17 bases separating them. Germline CDR1 reads LNHDA; CDR2 reads SQIVND (reference sequence). This CDR3 contains 15 residues. CDR3 DNA: TGTGCCAGTACCCCCCGGACTTCGAGAAACTATGGCTACACCTTC. As protein: CASTPRTSRNYGYTF.

The chain joins TRBV5-1 to TRBJ1-1; perhaps TRBD1 as D (6 bases). The germline V and J ends were trimmed by 1 base and 0 bases, with 10 bases remaining between them. The germline gives CDR1 SGHRS, CDR2 YFSETQ. CDR3 length: 15 amino acids. The CDR3, as DNA: TGCGCCAGCAGCTTGATAAAGGGGGTGAACACTGAAGCTTTCTTT. Protein product: CASSLIKGVNTEAFF.

This CDR3 reads CASSIKGGADNEQFF. The CDR3 DNA reads TGTGCCAGCAGTATAAAGGGCGGGGCCGACAATGAGCAGTTCTTC. V is TRBV6-1 and J is TRBJ2-1; possible D gene TRBD2, 6 bases. Germline CDR1 reads MNHNS; CDR2 reads SASEGT. CDR3 size: 15 residues. The germline V and J ends were trimmed by 5 bases and 5 bases, with 16 bases remaining between them.

This clone has a handful of counts. The chain is built from TRBV9 and TRBJ1-2, with D perhaps matching TRBD1 (5 bases). Deletions cut 2 bases from V and 3 bases from J, with 14 bases between. Germline CDR1 reads SGDLS; CDR2 reads YYNGEE. This CDR3 spans 15 amino acids. CDR3 in amino acids: CASSVAGSSDYGYTF. CDR3 DNA sequence: TGTGCCAGCAGCGTGGCAGGGTCGAGTGACTATGGCTACACCTTC.

This clone counts as large. The chain is built from TRBV6-1 and TRBJ2-1; 7 bases fit TRBD2. Germline V lookup: CDR1 MNHNS, CDR2 SASEGT. The length of the CDR3 is 16 residues. With 4 bases clipped from V and 5 bases from J, the junction kept 11 bases outside the gene matches. The CDR3 reads CASSAVGLVLHNEQFF. CDR3 nucleotides: TGTGCCAGCAGTGCAGTTGGACTAGTCCTTCACAATGAGCAGTTCTTC.

The V and J genes are TRBV29-1 and TRBJ1-1; D not resolved. CDR3 length equals 12 residues. Trimming stripped 3 bases from V and 3 bases from J, with 8 bases between. The germline gives CDR1 SQVTM, CDR2 ANQGSEA. This chain's CDR3 is CSVDGVYTEAFF. The CDR3 DNA reads TGCAGCGTTGACGGGGTGTACACTGAAGCTTTCTTT.

CDR3 coding DNA: TGCGCCAGCAGATTAGACGGGAGGGGATATTACGAGCAGTACTTC. Translated, it gives CASRLDGRGYYEQYF. The genes are TRBV10-2 and TRBJ2-7; 8 positions match TRBD2. Losses at the gene ends were 6 bases for V and 4 bases for J; bases not matched to a gene: 11. The CDR3 is 15 residues long. The V gene's germline CDR1 is WSHSY and CDR2 SAAADI.

Concerning this clone: This sample includes further DNA sequences coding for the same CDR3. The V call is TRBV18, the J call TRBJ1-5; weak D call: TRBD1 (5 bases). CDR1 is KGHSH, CDR2 LQKENI, per germline. Trimming took off 6 bases at V and 0 bases at J, with 9 bases between the two ends. CDR3 size: 14 residues. CDR3 nucleotide sequence: TGTGCCAGCTCGCCTCAGGGTAGCAATCAGCCCCAGCATTTT. It specifies CASSPQGSNQPQHF.

V and J are TRBV6-5 and TRBJ1-2; D remains ambiguous. The CDR3 totals 11 residues. V was pared by 5 bases and J by 8 bases, with 9 bases between. The germline V gene encodes CDR1 MNHEY and CDR2 SVGAGI. The CDR3 protein is CASSTSGGYTF. CDR3 nucleotide sequence: TGTGCCAGCAGTACTAGTGGCGGCTACACCTTC.

This clone was seen only once. The chain has TRBV7-9 and TRBJ1-1, with TRBD1 as a possible D gene (5 bases). CDR3 length equals 14 residues. Germline lookup yields CDR1 SEHNR and CDR2 FQNEAQ (reference sequence). V dropped 7 bases and J dropped 1 base, with 13 bases sitting between them. The chain's CDR3 is CASNLLTENTEAFF. The CDR3 bases are TGTGCCAGCAATCTCTTGACAGAGAACACTGAAGCTTTCTTT.

The rearrangement uses TRBV10-3 and TRBJ2-5; perhaps TRBD2 as D (5 bases). The CDR3 totals 15 residues. Trimming stripped 4 bases from V and 0 bases from J, with 12 bases between. CDR1 ENHRY and CDR2 SYGVKD come from the germline V gene. The CDR3 coding sequence is TGTGCCATCAGTGCAGCGGCCCCGTACCAAGAGACCCAGTACTTC. Protein sequence: CAISAAAPYQETQYF.

This clone was recorded once. The chain employs TRBV6-5 and TRBJ1-2; D uncertain. Trimming removed 2 bases from V and 6 bases from J, with 13 bases in between. This CDR3 comprises 14 residues. Germline assignment: CDR1 MNHEY and CDR2 SVGAGI. CDR3 protein: CASSYLDGADGYTF. CDR3 in DNA: TGTGCCAGCAGTTACCTCGACGGAGCCGATGGCTACACCTTC.

The CDR3 DNA follows: TGTGCCAGCAGTCCCACTAGCGGGGGATACAATGAGCAGTTCTTC. Encoded protein: CASSPTSGGYNEQFF. The rearrangement uses TRBV7-6 and TRBJ2-1, with 11 bases matching TRBD2. The V and J ends lost 6 bases and 4 bases, in that order; junction bases with no gene match: 5. Per germline, CDR1 SGHVS and CDR2 FNYEAQ. The CDR3 extends over 15 amino acids.

The chain uses TRBV11-2 and TRBJ1-4; possible D gene TRBD1, 5 bases. This CDR3 comprises 17 residues. CDR1 is SGHAT and CDR2 is FQNNGV in the germline V gene. The germline V and J ends were trimmed by 5 bases and 7 bases, with 23 bases remaining between them. The CDR3 here is CASSGSLGGFWGEKLFF. As DNA, the CDR3 is TGTGCCAGCAGCGGAAGCCTGGGGGGGTTTTGGGGTGAAAAACTGTTTTTT.

The chain combines TRBV7-8 with TRBJ2-7, with 12 bases lining up with TRBD1. Germline V lookup: CDR1 SGHVS, CDR2 FQNEAQ. The V segment lost 5 bases and the J segment 5 bases; nucleotides outside the gene matches: 7. The CDR3 loop spans 15 amino acids. This chain's CDR3 is CASSPLGTGGDEQYF. CDR3 in DNA: TGTGCCAGCAGCCCACTAGGGACAGGGGGCGACGAGCAGTACTTC.